The 2 T cell receptor beta chains given below trace back to one sample, sequenced in a study of T-cell reconstitution after alpha-beta-depleted transplantation in children. Construction of the TCRbeta library involved unique molecular identifiers. TCRdb re-analysed the PCR reads in MiXCR, keeping a single row per CDR3 protein. The sample holds roughly 300,000 distinct CDR3 sequences, approximately 9.8% seen once. The specimen was PBMCs from the stem cell graft donor, collected from the stem cell graft. These receptors came from a human donor who donated a stem cell graft to a child with SCID.

In its sample, this clonotype was seen a few times. This chain connects TRBV2 to TRBJ2-7; TRBD2 matches at 7 bases. The CDR3 runs 15 residues. In germline, CDR1 is SNHLY, CDR2 FYNNEI. V gave up 3 bases and J gave up 4 bases; unmatched junction bases: 9. CDR3 coding DNA: TGTGCCAGCAGTGAGGCTAGCGGAATATTATACGAGCAGTACTTC. It yields the protein CASSEASGILYEQYF.

This clonotype was seen a handful of times. The V and J genes are TRBV2 and TRBJ2-1; the D is unclear. There are 12 residues in the CDR3. Trimming removed 10 bases from V and 10 bases from J, with 17 bases in between. CDR1 is SNHLY, CDR2 FYNNEI, per germline. CDR3 region: CANVRDTTEQFF. The CDR3 DNA sequence: TGTGCCAACGTCCGAGACACCACCGAGCAGTTCTTC. Supplemented by reference TRBV2 and TRBJ2-1, the full variable domain reads EPEVTQTPSHQVTQMGQEVILRCVPISNHLYFYWYRQILGQKVEFLVSFYNNEISEKSEIFDDQFSVERPDGSNFTLKIRSTKLEDSAMYFCANVRDTTEQFFGPGTRLTVL.